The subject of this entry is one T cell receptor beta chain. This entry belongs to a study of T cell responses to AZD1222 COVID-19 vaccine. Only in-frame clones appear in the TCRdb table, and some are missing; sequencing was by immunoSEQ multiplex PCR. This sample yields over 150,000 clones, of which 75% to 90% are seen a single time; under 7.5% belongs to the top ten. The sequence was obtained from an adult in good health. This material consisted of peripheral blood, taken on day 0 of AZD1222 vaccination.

The CDR3 DNA sequence: TGTGCCAGCAGCTTGAGCGGTAGCGGGAGCATTCAGTACTTC. This codes for CASSLSGSGSIQYF. V and J are TRBV11-2 and TRBJ2-4, with 9 positions matching TRBD2. The CDR3 is made up of 14 amino acids. CDR1 is SGHAT and CDR2 is FQNNGV in the germline V gene. Trimming at V came to 3 bases and at J to 9 bases, leaving 6 bases not matched to a gene.